A selection of T cell receptor beta chains follows, all from one sample in a study of blood T cell repertoires in COVID-19. Profiled with immunoSEQ multiplex PCR; TCRdb holds only in-frame clones, not every one. The data show some 170,000 clones, with about nine tenths seen just once and 1.6% held by the top ten. The sequenced sample consisted of peripheral blood. All receptors come from a woman aged 50 to 60 with acute or convalescent COVID-19. The CDR3 runs from the conserved cysteine through the conserved F or W. The D gene is left open where the match is weak. Clone sizes are given selectively: once, few, many, or a class where the clone is expanded.

V gene	J gene	D gene	clone size	CDR3 DNA	CDR3 protein
TRBV24-1	TRBJ2-3	TRBD2	-	TGTGCCACAGGACTAGGGAGCACAGATACGCAGTATTTT	CATGLGSTDTQYF
TRBV6-2/TRBV6-3	TRBJ1-6	-	few	TGTGCCAGCAGTCGGACAGATAATTCACCCCTCCACTTT	CASSRTDNSPLHF
TRBV7-9	TRBJ1-6	TRBD1	-	TGTGCCAGCAGCTTTCCGACAGGGAATAATTCACCCCTCCACTTT	CASSFPTGNNSPLHF
TRBV19	TRBJ1-2	TRBD1	few	TGTGCCAGTAGTATAGTCCCTCCCCATCTGGGACAGGGTCCGGATGGCTACACCTTC	CASSIVPPHLGQGPDGYTF
TRBV5-6	TRBJ2-7	TRBD1	few	TGTGCCAGCAGCCACTGGACAGGGAGCTCCTACGAGCAGTACTTC	CASSHWTGSSYEQYF
TRBV14	TRBJ1-2	TRBD1	few	TGTGCCAGCAGTCGACAGGGTATCACTGGCTACACCTTC	CASSRQGITGYTF
TRBV15	TRBJ1-4	-	-	TGTGCCACCAGCAGGAGCCTTAATGAAAAACTGTTTTTT	CATSRSLNEKLFF
TRBV5-5	TRBJ2-5	-	-	TGTGCCAGCAGCTTGGCCCAACTGTACCAAGAGACCCAGTACTTC	CASSLAQLYQETQYF
TRBV7-8	TRBJ1-4	TRBD1	-	TGTGCCAGCAGCTTAGCAGGGGGCGTTGAAAAACTGTTTTTT	CASSLAGGVEKLFF
TRBV7-9	TRBJ2-7	-	-	TGTGCCAGCAGCTTAGCGGAGGGGGCCGCCTACGAGCAGTACTTC	CASSLAEGAAYEQYF
TRBV2	TRBJ2-2	-	-	TGTGCCAGCAGAGCGACAGGGAACACCGGGGAGCTGTTTTTT	CASRATGNTGELFF
TRBV13	TRBJ1-1	-	-	TGTGCCAGCAGCCTTCCGCGGGGTAGGACTGAAGCTTTCTTT	CASSLPRGRTEAFF
TRBV18	TRBJ1-4	-	-	TGTGCCAGCTCACCAGGGGCCACTAATGAAAAACTGTTTTTT	CASSPGATNEKLFF
TRBV10-3	TRBJ2-7	TRBD1	-	TGTGCCATCAGTGACTCTGGGGGACAGGGGACCTACGAGCAGTACTTC	CAISDSGGQGTYEQYF
TRBV7-3	TRBJ2-2	-	-	TGTGCCAGCAGCTCAGACTGGGCCGGGGAGCTGTTTTTT	CASSSDWAGELFF
TRBV28	TRBJ1-5	-	-	TGTGCCAGCAGTTTCGTCACTATAGGCAATCAGCCCCAGCATTTT	CASSFVTIGNQPQHF
TRBV7-8	TRBJ1-5	-	-	TGTGCCAGCAGCCGACGAGAGGGCAATCAGCCCCAGCATTTT	CASSRREGNQPQHF
TRBV11-2	TRBJ1-6	TRBD1	-	TGTGCCAGCAGCCCCGGGACAGGCCCTAATTCACCCCTCCACTTT	CASSPGTGPNSPLHF
TRBV5-4	TRBJ2-7	-	-	TGTGCCAGCAACCCCCCCGAGGCAGGGTACGGCGAGCAGTACTTC	CASNPPEAGYGEQYF
TRBV9	TRBJ1-3	-	-	TGTGCCAGCAGCGATGCCTCGGGATCTGGAAACACCATATATTTT	CASSDASGSGNTIYF
TRBV5-1	TRBJ1-2	-	-	TGCGCCAGCAGCCTAGACGGCTCCTATGGCTACACCTTC	CASSLDGSYGYTF
TRBV30	TRBJ2-7	TRBD2	-	TGTGCCTCCAGGCCCGGGACTAGCTCCTACGAGCAGTACTTC	CASRPGTSSYEQYF
TRBV7-2	TRBJ2-5	TRBD1	-	TGTGCCAGCAGCCTTAGGGGGCGCGGAGAGACCCAGTACTTC	CASSLRGRGETQYF
TRBV7-9	TRBJ1-2	-	-	TGTGCCAGCAGCAAACAGGGAAACTATGGCTACACCTTC	CASSKQGNYGYTF
TRBV9	TRBJ1-2	TRBD1	-	TGTGCCAGCAGCCCCGGGACAGGCTTCTCCTATGGCTACACCTTC	CASSPGTGFSYGYTF
TRBV5-4	TRBJ1-2	TRBD1	-	TGTGCCAGCAGCTTGGGAACAGGGGTTGCCTATGGCTACACCTTC	CASSLGTGVAYGYTF
TRBV7-2	TRBJ2-7	TRBD1	-	TGTGCCAGCGGGAACAGGGGAAACGAGCAGTACTTC	CASGNRGNEQYF
TRBV11-3	TRBJ2-3	TRBD2	few	TGTGCCAGCCAAACTCTAGCGGGGGGGCCGGTTAATACGCAGTATTTT	CASQTLAGGPVNTQYF
TRBV24-1	TRBJ2-3	-	-	TGTGCCACCAGTGATACGTACTCAGGGGATATATCAGATACGCAGTATTTT	CATSDTYSGDISDTQYF
TRBV6-5	TRBJ2-2	-	-	TGTGCCAGCAGGGGGCAGGGTGATGACGACGGGGAGCTGTTTTTT	CASRGQGDDDGELFF
TRBV29-1	TRBJ1-1	-	few	TGCAGCGTTGAAGTGAGTAACACTGAAGCTTTCTTT	CSVEVSNTEAFF
TRBV6-5	TRBJ1-2	-	once	TGTGCCAGCAGTAGACAGGAAAACTATGGCTACACCTTC	CASSRQENYGYTF